This TCR beta chain was sequenced during a study of T cell changes during pregnancy in multiple sclerosis. This table comes from immunoSEQ multiplex PCR, and its TCRdb copy is limited to in-frame clones, with some not included. The table includes tens of thousands of clones, over 80% detected once. Trimming stripped 7 bases from V and 4 bases from J, with 23 bases between. Germline CDR1 and CDR2: SGDLS and YYNGEE. This CDR3 has 16 residues. The material was CD4+ T cells from peripheral blood mononuclear cells, obtained after pregnancy. This chain joins TRBV9 and TRBJ1-2; D gene uncertain. This clonotype originated in a female donor with multiple sclerosis, enrolled in a pregnancy study. CDR3 amino acids: CASLPGDQFPLYGYTF. CDR3 coding DNA: TGTGCCAGCCTGCCCGGGGATCAATTTCCTCTCTATGGCTACACCTTC. Drawing the rest from reference TRBV9 and TRBJ1-2, the complete variable domain is DSGVTQTPKHLITATGQRVTLRCSPRSGDLSVYWYQQSLDQGLQFLIQYYNGEERAKGNILERFSAQQFPDLHSELNLSSLELGDSALYFCASLPGDQFPLYGYTFGSGTRLTVV.